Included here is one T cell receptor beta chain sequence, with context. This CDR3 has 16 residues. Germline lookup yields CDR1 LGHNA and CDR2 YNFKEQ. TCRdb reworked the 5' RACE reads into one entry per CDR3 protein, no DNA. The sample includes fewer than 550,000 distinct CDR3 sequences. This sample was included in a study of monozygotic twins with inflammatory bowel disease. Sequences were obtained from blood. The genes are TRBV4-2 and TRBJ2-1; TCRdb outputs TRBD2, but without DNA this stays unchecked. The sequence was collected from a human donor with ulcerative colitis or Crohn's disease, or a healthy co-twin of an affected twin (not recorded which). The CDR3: CASSPSARREGNEQFF.